A selection of T cell receptor beta chains follows, all from one sample in a study of cytomegalovirus exposure and HLA in healthy donors. Method: immunoSEQ multiplex PCR; TCRdb's copy keeps in-frame clones and lacks some. The sample lists 200,000 to 250,000 clones, 83% occurring once. Sequenced material: PBMCs. Receptors originate from a girl aged 10 to 17 in good health and CMV-seronegative. Both conserved end residues are part of each CDR3. A D gene is named only where the DNA matches it firmly. Rows may omit the clone size; those that give it use once, few, many or a size class.

CDR3nt,CDR3aa,d_gene,v_gene,j_gene,abundance
TGTGCCAGCAGCCCACACAGGGCACCCTCTGGAAACACCATATATTTT,CASSPHRAPSGNTIYF,.,TRBV7-3,TRBJ1-3,.
TGTGCCAGTAGCCACCGGGACAGGCCGACCTACGAGCAGTACTTC,CASSHRDRPTYEQYF,TRBD1,TRBV19,TRBJ2-7,.
TGTGCCAGCAGGCAACAAGGGGGTGGCACTGAAGCTTTCTTT,CASRQQGGGTEAFF,.,TRBV28,TRBJ1-1,.
TGTGCCAGCGTACATAATGAGCAGTTCTTC,CASVHNEQFF,.,TRBV6-6,TRBJ2-1,few
TGTGCCAGCAGTTACGGTAAGGCGGTCTACGAGCAGTACTTC,CASSYGKAVYEQYF,.,TRBV6-5,TRBJ2-7,.
TGTGCCAGCAGCCAGAACACTGAAGCTTTCTTT,CASSQNTEAFF,.,TRBV27,TRBJ1-1,.
TGTGCCAGCAGCGGCCCAGGGATACGGCAGCCCCAGCATTTT,CASSGPGIRQPQHF,.,TRBV7-9,TRBJ1-5,.
TGTGCCAGCAGCAGGACTAGCGGATGCTGTGGGCAAGAGACCCAGTACTTC,CASSRTSGCCGQETQYF,TRBD2,TRBV11-3,TRBJ2-5,.
TGTGCCATCAGTGACCCAGACAGGGGAAATCAGCCCCAGCATTTT,CAISDPDRGNQPQHF,TRBD1,TRBV10-3,TRBJ1-5,.
TGTGCCAGCAGCTTGGCCGGGGTGGCGGGACCCCACAATGAGCAGTTCTTC,CASSLAGVAGPHNEQFF,.,TRBV5-6,TRBJ2-1,.
TGCGCCAGCAGCCCCCAGGGGGTTGGTACTGAAGCTTTCTTT,CASSPQGVGTEAFF,TRBD1,TRBV5-1,TRBJ1-1,.
TGCGCCAGCAGCCAAGATGCGGGACCTTACTATGGCTACACCTTC,CASSQDAGPYYGYTF,.,TRBV4-3,TRBJ1-2,once
TGCGCCAGCAGCCAAGAGAGAACCCTAAACTATGGCTACACCTTC,CASSQERTLNYGYTF,.,TRBV4-1,TRBJ1-2,.
TGTGCCAGCAGCTTGGGACATAACACTGAAGCTTTCTTT,CASSLGHNTEAFF,.,TRBV5-4,TRBJ1-1,few
TGTGCCAGCACCGGTGGGGGCAGAAGCTCCTATAATTCACCCCTCCACTTT,CASTGGGRSSYNSPLHF,.,TRBV2,TRBJ1-6,.
TGCAGCGTTAGAGAAGGGGGACAGGGGTACACCGGGGAGCTGTTTTTT,CSVREGGQGYTGELFF,TRBD1,TRBV29-1,TRBJ2-2,.
TGTGCCAGCAGCCTAGTCCCGGGACAGGGGAATACTGGCTACACCTTC,CASSLVPGQGNTGYTF,TRBD1,TRBV4-2,TRBJ1-2,.
TGTGCCAGCAGCCCACTAGATCCCCCTAACAATGAGCAGTTCTTC,CASSPLDPPNNEQFF,.,TRBV7-6,TRBJ2-1,.
TGTGCCAGCATCGGTAGCGGAAGGAGATATGGCTACACCTTC,CASIGSGRRYGYTF,.,TRBV2,TRBJ1-2,.
TGTGCCAGCAGTTCATATCAGGGTGAAGCTTTCTTT,CASSSYQGEAFF,.,TRBV28,TRBJ1-1,.
TGTGCCAGCAGCCAGATGTGGGCCAAAAACATTCAGTACTTC,CASSQMWAKNIQYF,.,TRBV28,TRBJ2-4,.
TGTGCCTGGCGTCCAGGGTGGAGTGCCGAAAAACTGTTTTTT,CAWRPGWSAEKLFF,.,TRBV30,TRBJ1-4,.
TGTGCCAGCAGCCCTTCAGGTGGAAACACCATATATTTT,CASSPSGGNTIYF,.,TRBV5-4,TRBJ1-3,.
TGTGCCAGCTCCGTGGGGGGACCCGGCGAGGGTGGGGCCAACGTCCTGACTTTC,CASSVGGPGEGGANVLTF,.,TRBV5-6,TRBJ2-6,.
TGTGCCAGCAGTTACTCGGGACAGGGACGGAATTCACCCCTCCACTTT,CASSYSGQGRNSPLHF,TRBD1,TRBV6-5,TRBJ1-6,.
TGTGCCTGGGAACCTCCAGGGTGGCGATACGAGCAGTACTTC,CAWEPPGWRYEQYF,.,TRBV30,TRBJ2-7,.
TGTGCCAGCAGCGTAGACATAGCGAGGATGGGCACTGAAGCTTTCTTT,CASSVDIARMGTEAFF,.,TRBV9,TRBJ1-1,.
TGTGCCAGCAGTTACTTGGCAGGGCCGTACAATGAGCAGTTCTTC,CASSYLAGPYNEQFF,.,TRBV6-5,TRBJ2-1,.
TGTGCCAGCTCACCATCCGGGACAGGGGGTCGTGGTGAGCAGTTCTTC,CASSPSGTGGRGEQFF,TRBD1,TRBV18,TRBJ2-1,.
TGTGCCAGCAGCCCCAGACAGGGGGCATCGCTAGAGACCCAGTACTTC,CASSPRQGASLETQYF,TRBD1,TRBV5-5,TRBJ2-5,.
TGTGCCAGCAGCCAGACACACAGGTCTAATGAAAAACTGTTTTTT,CASSQTHRSNEKLFF,.,TRBV7-2,TRBJ1-4,.
TGTGCCAGCAGTGATACAGAGAGCTCTGGAAACACCATATATTTT,CASSDTESSGNTIYF,.,TRBV6-1,TRBJ1-3,few
TGTGCCAGCAGTTCCCCGACAGGGAACCCCTCCTACGAGCAGTACTTC,CASSSPTGNPSYEQYF,TRBD1,TRBV28,TRBJ2-7,.
TGTGCCAGCAGTGAAGGCGCTGGGCCCCAGCATTTT,CASSEGAGPQHF,.,TRBV2,TRBJ1-5,.
TGTGCCAGCAGTCTAGGACTAGCCAAAAACATTCAGTACTTC,CASSLGLAKNIQYF,.,TRBV6-5,TRBJ2-4,.
TGTGCCAGCAGCCCGGACAGGGCAGTCTCACCCCTCCACTTT,CASSPDRAVSPLHF,TRBD1,TRBV6-5,TRBJ1-6,.
TGTGCCAGCGGGCGCGAGTCCCAAGAGACCCAGTACTTC,CASGRESQETQYF,.,TRBV5-4,TRBJ2-5,.
TGCGCCAGCAGCTTGGGGGACTCCAAAAACATTCAGTACTTC,CASSLGDSKNIQYF,.,TRBV5-1,TRBJ2-4,once
TGTGCCAGTAGTATAAGCATAGCGCGGAGTGAAGCTTTCTTT,CASSISIARSEAFF,.,TRBV19,TRBJ1-1,.
TGTGCCAGCAGCCCAGGGGTTGAAGAGACCCAGTACTTC,CASSPGVEETQYF,.,TRBV11-1,TRBJ2-5,.
TGTGCCAGCAGCTTGCAGGGGTCCAATCAGCCCCAGCATTTT,CASSLQGSNQPQHF,.,TRBV5-4,TRBJ1-5,.
TGCGCCAGCAGCCCTAGGGACTACCAGTCCACCGGGGAGCTGTTTTTT,CASSPRDYQSTGELFF,TRBD2,TRBV5-1,TRBJ2-2,.
TGTGCCAGCTCACCACGATCAGGGGATCCCGCTGGGGCCAACGTCCTGACTTTC,CASSPRSGDPAGANVLTF,.,TRBV18,TRBJ2-6,.
TGTGCCAGCAGCTTCCCGGGGACAGAAAACACTGAAGCTTTCTTT,CASSFPGTENTEAFF,TRBD1,TRBV5-4,TRBJ1-1,.
TGTGCCAGCAGTTCCCTTAGCGGGAGGTTGGGCAATGAGCAGTTCTTC,CASSSLSGRLGNEQFF,TRBD2,TRBV28,TRBJ2-1,.
TGCGCCAGCACCATATTTGGGGGAGGCCACGAGCAGTACTTC,CASTIFGGGHEQYF,.,TRBV5-1,TRBJ2-7,.
TGTGCCAGCAGTTTCATGGAGACCCAGTACTTC,CASSFMETQYF,.,TRBV28,TRBJ2-5,few
TGTGCCAGCAAGCAGGGGGATTTACAAAGCTATGGCTACACCTTC,CASKQGDLQSYGYTF,TRBD1,TRBV27,TRBJ1-2,few
TGCAGCGTTCGCCGCTTTGGAGGTATGAACACTGAAGCTTTCTTT,CSVRRFGGMNTEAFF,.,TRBV29-1,TRBJ1-1,.
TGCGCCAGCAGCTTGGTACCGGTGAACACTGAAGCTTTCTTT,CASSLVPVNTEAFF,.,TRBV5-1,TRBJ1-1,.
TGTGCCAGCAGTCCCCTGCGAGGGAGGGGATTTAATAATTCACCCCTCCACTTT,CASSPLRGRGFNNSPLHF,.,TRBV27,TRBJ1-6,.
TGTGCCAGCTCGTCAGGGTTTGGCTACACCTTC,CASSSGFGYTF,.,TRBV21-1,TRBJ1-2,few
TGTGCCAGCAGTTCCCCAGGGGGGGAGCTGTTTTTT,CASSSPGGELFF,.,TRBV28,TRBJ2-2,.
TGCGCCAGCAGAGAGGACAGATCCTACGAGCAGTACTTC,CASREDRSYEQYF,.,TRBV5-1,TRBJ2-7,.